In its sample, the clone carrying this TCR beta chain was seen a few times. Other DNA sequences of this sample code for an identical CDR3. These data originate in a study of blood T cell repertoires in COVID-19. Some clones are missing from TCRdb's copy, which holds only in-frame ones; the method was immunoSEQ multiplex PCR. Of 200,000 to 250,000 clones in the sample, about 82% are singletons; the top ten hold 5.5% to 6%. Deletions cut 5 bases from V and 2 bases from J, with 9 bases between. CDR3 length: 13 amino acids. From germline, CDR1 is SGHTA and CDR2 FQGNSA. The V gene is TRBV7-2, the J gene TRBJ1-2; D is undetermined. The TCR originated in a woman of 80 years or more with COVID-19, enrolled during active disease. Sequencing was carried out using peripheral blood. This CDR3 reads CASSLDGNYGYTF. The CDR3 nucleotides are TGTGCCAGCAGCCTCGACGGGAACTATGGCTACACCTTC.